This TCR beta chain was profiled in a study of post-analysis software for immune sequencing data. Study as a whole: Relapsing-remitting, secondary progressive and progressive-relapsing forms of multiple sclerosis all featured among disease courses. Study-level points and caveats: When the samples were clustered directly with F measure, those that had been prepared in the same batch showed strong co-clustering. Patients with multiple sclerosis recorded significantly lower normalized Chao1 diversity than controls, the study found. In patients, four to six TRBV segments were more frequent than in controls, with TRBV5-6, TRBV5-1 and TRBV20-1 among them.

Sequencing libraries made from TCR beta cDNA carried unique molecular identifiers. TCRdb passed the PCR reads through MiXCR, listing each CDR3 protein once. The data contain 700,000 to 800,000 distinct CDR3 sequences, roughly 27% of them singletons. This clonotype was found a few times. Antigen: not known. Per the germline V gene, CDR1 is DFQATT and CDR2 is SNEGSKA (reference sequence). CDR3 size: 17 residues. V dropped 2 bases and J dropped 0 bases, with 14 bases sitting between them. J is TRBJ2-6 and V is TRBV20-1; no definite D call. Sequencing used blood. The clonotype originates from a girl between 10 and 17 years old with multiple sclerosis. The CDR3: CSARKVSRSSGANVLTF. DNA of the CDR3: TGCAGTGCTAGAAAAGTTAGCCGTAGCTCTGGGGCCAACGTCCTGACTTTC.